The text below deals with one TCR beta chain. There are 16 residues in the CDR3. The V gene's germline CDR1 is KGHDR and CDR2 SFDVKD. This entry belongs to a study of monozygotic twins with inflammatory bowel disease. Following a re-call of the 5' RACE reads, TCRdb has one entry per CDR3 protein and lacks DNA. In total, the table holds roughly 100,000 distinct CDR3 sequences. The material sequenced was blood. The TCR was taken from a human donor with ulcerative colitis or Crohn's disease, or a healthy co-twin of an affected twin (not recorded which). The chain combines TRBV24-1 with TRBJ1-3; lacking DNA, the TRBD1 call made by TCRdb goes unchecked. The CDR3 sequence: CATSDPTGRSGNTIYF.